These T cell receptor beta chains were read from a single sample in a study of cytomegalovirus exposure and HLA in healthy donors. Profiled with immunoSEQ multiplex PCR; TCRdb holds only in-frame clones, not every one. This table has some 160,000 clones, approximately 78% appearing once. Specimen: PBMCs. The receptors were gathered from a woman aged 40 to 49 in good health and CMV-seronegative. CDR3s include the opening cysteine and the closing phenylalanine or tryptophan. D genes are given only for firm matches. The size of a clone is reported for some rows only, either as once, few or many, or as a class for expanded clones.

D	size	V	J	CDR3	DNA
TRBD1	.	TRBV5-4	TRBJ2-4	CASSPGQGPIAKNIQYF	TGTGCCAGCAGCCCCGGACAGGGTCCCATAGCCAAAAACATTCAGTACTTC
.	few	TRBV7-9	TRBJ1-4	CASSSRGSTTNEKLFF	TGTGCCAGCAGCTCCAGGGGATCCACAACTAATGAAAAACTGTTTTTT
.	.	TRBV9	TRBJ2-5	CASSGRQTQETQYF	TGTGCCAGCAGCGGCCGACAGACCCAAGAGACCCAGTACTTC
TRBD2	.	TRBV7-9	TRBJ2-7	CASSLITSGAYEQYF	TGTGCCAGCAGCTTAATAACTAGCGGGGCATACGAGCAGTACTTC
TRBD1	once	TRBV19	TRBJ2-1	CASRSIRQGADNEQFF	TGTGCCAGTAGATCCATACGACAGGGGGCCGACAATGAGCAGTTCTTC
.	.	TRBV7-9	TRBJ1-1	CASSLYSSSTEAFF	TGTGCCAGCAGCTTGTATTCGTCTAGCACTGAAGCTTTCTTT
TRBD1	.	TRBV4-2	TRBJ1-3	CASSQTGANSGNTIYF	TGTGCCAGCAGCCAAACAGGGGCCAACTCTGGAAACACCATATATTTT
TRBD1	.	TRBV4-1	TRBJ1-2	CASSQQGGQGARGYTF	TGCGCCAGCAGCCAACAAGGGGGACAGGGGGCGCGAGGCTACACCTTC
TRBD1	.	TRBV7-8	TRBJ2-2	CASKTGGRTGELFF	TGTGCCAGTAAGACAGGGGGAAGGACCGGGGAGCTGTTTTTT
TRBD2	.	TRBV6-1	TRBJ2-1	CASSGTSGGRYNEQFF	TGTGCCAGCAGTGGGACTAGCGGGGGTCGGTACAATGAGCAGTTCTTC
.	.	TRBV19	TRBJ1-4	CASRNLRHGTNEKLFF	TGTGCCAGTAGGAACCTGAGGCACGGGACTAATGAAAAACTGTTTTTT
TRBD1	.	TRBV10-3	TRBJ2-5	CAISESIPGGPMETQYF	TGTGCCATCAGTGAGTCTATCCCAGGGGGCCCAATGGAGACCCAGTACTTC
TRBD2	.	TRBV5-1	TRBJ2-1	CASSLNPAGGEQFF	TGCGCCAGCAGCTTGAACCCAGCGGGGGGTGAGCAGTTCTTC
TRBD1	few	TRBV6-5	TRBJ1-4	CASSWAGGSNEKLFF	TGTGCCAGCAGTTGGGCAGGGGGCTCAAATGAAAAACTGTTTTTT
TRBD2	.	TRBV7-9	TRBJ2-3	CASSPSGYRTDTQYF	TGTGCCAGCAGTCCTAGCGGTTACCGCACAGATACGCAGTATTTT
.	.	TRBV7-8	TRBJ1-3	CASSFRGTGNTIYF	TGTGCCAGCAGCTTCAGGGGCACTGGAAACACCATATATTTT
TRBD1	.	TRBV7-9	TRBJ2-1	CASSLRDRVYNEQFF	TGTGCCAGCAGCTTAAGGGACAGGGTCTACAATGAGCAGTTCTTC
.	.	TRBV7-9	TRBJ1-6	CASSTTGTAYNSPLHF	TGTGCCAGCAGCACTACAGGGACGGCCTATAATTCACCCCTCCACTTT
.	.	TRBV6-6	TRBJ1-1	CASSYGGSGVVTEAFF	TGTGCCAGCAGTTACGGCGGGTCTGGTGTGGTTACTGAAGCTTTCTTT
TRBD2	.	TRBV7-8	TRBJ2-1	CASSRRSQLAGTYNEQFF	TGTGCCAGCAGCCGCCGCTCACAACTAGCGGGCACTTACAATGAGCAGTTCTTC
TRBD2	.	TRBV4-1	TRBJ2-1	CASSLGLADYNEQFF	TGCGCCAGCAGCCTGGGACTAGCCGATTACAATGAGCAGTTCTTC
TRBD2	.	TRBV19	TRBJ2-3	CASGPGLAGRARDTQYF	TGTGCCAGTGGACCGGGACTAGCGGGCCGGGCCCGAGATACGCAGTATTTT
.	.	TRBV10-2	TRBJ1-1	CASRYGTILAEAFF	TGCGCCAGCAGGTACGGGACAATTCTCGCTGAAGCTTTCTTT
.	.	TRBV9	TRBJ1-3	CASSEQPHSGNTIYF	TGTGCCAGCAGCGAACAGCCACACTCTGGAAACACCATATATTTT
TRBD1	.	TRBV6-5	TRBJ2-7	CASSDWTGGHYF	TGTGCCAGCAGTGACTGGACAGGGGGCCACTACTTC
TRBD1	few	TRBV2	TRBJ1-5	CASSGQGSNQPQHF	TGTGCCAGCAGTGGACAGGGTAGCAATCAGCCCCAGCATTTT
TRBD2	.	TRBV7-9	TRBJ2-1	CASSLIAGVASSYNEQFF	TGTGCCAGCAGCTTAATAGCGGGGGTAGCGAGCTCCTACAATGAGCAGTTCTTC
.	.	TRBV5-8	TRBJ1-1	CASGGRTEAFF	TGTGCCAGCGGGGGGAGGACTGAAGCTTTCTTT
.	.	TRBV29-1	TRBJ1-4	CSVHQTGATNEKLFF	TGCAGCGTTCATCAAACAGGTGCAACTAATGAAAAACTGTTTTTT
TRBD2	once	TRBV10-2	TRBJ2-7	CASSNLAGKADYEQYF	TGCGCCAGCAGTAACTTAGCGGGTAAGGCCGACTACGAGCAGTACTTC
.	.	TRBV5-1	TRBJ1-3	CASSLSLGNTIYF	TGCGCCAGCAGCTTGTCCCTCGGAAACACCATATATTTT
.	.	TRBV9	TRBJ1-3	CASSPQQGNTIYF	TGTGCCAGCAGCCCCCAACAGGGCAACACCATATATTTT
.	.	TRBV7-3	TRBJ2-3	CASSLSGGRTDTQYF	TGTGCCAGCAGCTTATCCGGGGGGCGCACAGATACGCAGTATTTT
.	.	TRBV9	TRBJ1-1	CASSVDQGLGTEAFF	TGTGCCAGCAGCGTAGATCAGGGGCTAGGCACTGAAGCTTTCTTT
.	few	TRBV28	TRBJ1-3	CASSFPGDGNTIYF	TGTGCCAGCAGTTTCCCGGGGGACGGAAACACCATATATTTT
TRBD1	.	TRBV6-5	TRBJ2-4	CASSDRVGKNIQYF	TGTGCCAGCAGCGACAGGGTCGGCAAAAACATTCAGTACTTC
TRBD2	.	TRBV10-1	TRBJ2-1	CASSESIGGLYNEQFF	TGCGCCAGCAGTGAGTCAATCGGGGGACTATACAATGAGCAGTTCTTC
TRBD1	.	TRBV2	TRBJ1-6	CASRRDRASPLHF	TGTGCCAGCAGGCGGGACAGGGCTTCACCCCTCCACTTT
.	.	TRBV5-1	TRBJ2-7	CASSPPAGGINEQYF	TGCGCCAGCAGCCCACCGGCAGGGGGGATAAACGAGCAGTACTTC
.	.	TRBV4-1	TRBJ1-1	CASSHLGQQNTEAFF	TGCGCCAGCAGCCACCTCGGACAACAGAACACTGAAGCTTTCTTT
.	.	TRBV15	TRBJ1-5	CATSRVPGSNQPQHF	TGTGCCACCAGCAGAGTTCCCGGTAGCAATCAGCCCCAGCATTTT
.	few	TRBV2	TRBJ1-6	CASTDFTDSPLHF	TGTGCCAGCACGGATTTTACAGATTCACCCCTCCACTTT